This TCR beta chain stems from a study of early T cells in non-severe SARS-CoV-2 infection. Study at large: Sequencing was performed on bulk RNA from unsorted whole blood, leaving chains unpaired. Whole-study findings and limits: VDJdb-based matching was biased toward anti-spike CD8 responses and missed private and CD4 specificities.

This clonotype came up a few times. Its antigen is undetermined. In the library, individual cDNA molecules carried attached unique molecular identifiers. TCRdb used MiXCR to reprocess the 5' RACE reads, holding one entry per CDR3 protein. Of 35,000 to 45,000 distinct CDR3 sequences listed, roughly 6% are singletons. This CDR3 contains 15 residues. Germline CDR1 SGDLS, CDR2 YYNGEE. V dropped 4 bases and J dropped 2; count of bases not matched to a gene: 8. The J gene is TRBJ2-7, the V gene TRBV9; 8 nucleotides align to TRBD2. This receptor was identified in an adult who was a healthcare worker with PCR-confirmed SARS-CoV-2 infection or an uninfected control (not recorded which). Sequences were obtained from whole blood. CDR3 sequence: CASSPSGGATYEQYF. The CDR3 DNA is TGTGCCAGCAGCCCATCGGGGGGGGCCACCTACGAGCAGTACTTC. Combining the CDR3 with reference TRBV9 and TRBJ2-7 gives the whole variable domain DSGVTQTPKHLITATGQRVTLRCSPRSGDLSVYWYQQSLDQGLQFLIQYYNGEERAKGNILERFSAQQFPDLHSELNLSSLELGDSALYFCASSPSGGATYEQYFGPGTRLTVT.